Here is one TCR beta chain with its context. Germline lookup yields CDR1 GTSNPN and CDR2 SVGIG (reference sequence). The length of the CDR3 is 14 residues. Trimming cost V 1 base and J 2 bases, with 12 bases left between them. This record comes from a study of OX40 agonist ivuxolimab in advanced cancers. Clones were read by immunoSEQ multiplex PCR, and TCRdb kept only the in-frame ones, dropping some. This table holds roughly 150,000 clones, around 94% found once. This TCR was sampled from an adult with an advanced solid tumor such as melanoma, head and neck, liver or kidney cancer. The chain recombines TRBV30 with TRBJ2-7; D is unclear. The sample in question was CD4+ or CD8+ T cells sorted from blood, obtained in a trial of the OX40 agonist ivuxolimab. This CDR3 reads CAWSGGTRAYEQYF. As DNA, the CDR3 is TGTGCCTGGAGTGGGGGAACTCGAGCCTACGAGCAGTACTTC.